These 23 T cell receptor beta chains share one sample of origin, sequenced in a study of blood T cell repertoires in COVID-19. Profiling relied on immunoSEQ multiplex PCR, and the TCRdb table lists in-frame clones only, not all of them. The sample lists around 140,000 clones, 70% to 85% seen once, with about a sixth in the top ten. Source material: peripheral blood. Receptors were obtained from a woman of 80 years or more with acute or convalescent COVID-19.

This clone appeared a few times. The rearrangement links TRBV2 to TRBJ2-1; TRBD1 aligns across 7 bases. The J segment lost 8 bases and the V segment lost 1 base, leaving 14 bases of the junction unmatched. From germline, CDR1 is SNHLY and CDR2 FYNNEI. This CDR3 contains 17 residues. For the CDR3, the DNA is TGTGCCAGCAGTGAAGGTCAGGGACAGTGGGGGTCGGATGAGCAGTTCTTC. Amino acids: CASSEGQGQWGSDEQFF.

The rearrangement joins TRBV6-5 to TRBJ2-2; 8 bases fit TRBD1. The length of the CDR3 is 15 residues. Germline CDR1 and CDR2: MNHEY and SVGAGI. The trim removed 6 bases at V and 5 bases at J, leaving 8 bases unmatched. CDR3 sequence: CASRTPTGVTGELFF. The CDR3 nucleotides are TGTGCCAGCAGAACTCCGACAGGGGTAACCGGGGAGCTGTTTTTT.

V and J are TRBV7-9 and TRBJ1-2, with D unresolved. The germline CDR1 and CDR2 sequences are SEHNR and FQNEAQ (reference sequence). The V end lost 5 bases, the J end lost 4 bases, and 11 bases lay between the germline ends. This CDR3 spans 13 amino acids. The DNA for the CDR3 is TGTGCCAGCAGCCCAATTGGAGGCTATGGCTACACCTTC. Translating it yields CASSPIGGYGYTF.

J is TRBJ1-2 and V is TRBV18; weak D call: TRBD1 (6 bases). The V end lost 5 bases, the J end lost 3 bases, and 16 bases lay between the germline ends. The CDR3 extends over 15 amino acids. Germline-derived CDR1 and CDR2 are KGHSH and LQKENI. The CDR3 region has the DNA TGTGCCAGCTCATCAACGGCCAGGGGTTACTATGGCTACACCTTC. It is translated as CASSSTARGYYGYTF.

The chain joins TRBV27 to TRBJ2-1; 13 nucleotides match TRBD2. CDR3 length: 16 amino acids. Germline V gives CDR1 MNHEY, CDR2 SMNVEV (reference sequence). The J segment lost 8 bases and the V segment lost 5 bases, leaving 9 bases of the junction unmatched. CDR3 DNA: TGTGCCAGCAGTCTAGAAGGACTAGCGGGAGTCGATGAGCAGTTCTTC. It translates to CASSLEGLAGVDEQFF.

V is TRBV6-2 or TRBV6-3 and J is TRBJ1-5; TRBD1 matches 7 bases. From germline, CDR1 is MNHEY and CDR2 SVGEGT. The junction had 1 base not matched to a gene; V was cut back by 4 bases and J by 1 base. This CDR3 has 14 residues. The CDR3 is CASSSRGSNQPQHF. The DNA of the CDR3 is TGTGCCAGCAGTTCCAGGGGGAGCAATCAGCCCCAGCATTTT.

Only a few counts were recorded for this clone. This sequence joins TRBV10-1 and TRBJ2-7; no reliable D call. The V end lost 2 bases, the J end lost 6 bases, and 11 bases lay between the germline ends. CDR1 is WNHNN, CDR2 SYGVQD, per germline (reference sequence). The CDR3 runs to 13 residues. The CDR3 protein is CASSEIAMSEQYF. As DNA, the CDR3 is TGCGCCAGCAGTGAGATCGCTATGTCCGAGCAGTACTTC.

The V gene is TRBV5-1, the J gene TRBJ1-1, with unresolved D. Trimming cost V 4 bases and J 0 bases, with 10 bases left between them. The CDR3 spans 14 residues. Germline-derived CDR1 and CDR2 are SGHRS and YFSETQ. The DNA of the CDR3 is TGCGCCAGCAGCACGAAAAACATGAACACTGAAGCTTTCTTT. It yields the protein CASSTKNMNTEAFF.

This clone was observed once. The J gene is TRBJ2-7, the V gene TRBV27, with D perhaps TRBD2 (5 bases). The V end lost 2 bases, the J end lost 0 bases, and 11 bases lay between the germline ends. The CDR3 is made up of 15 amino acids. CDR1 and CDR2 from the germline V gene are MNHEY and SMNVEV (reference sequence). CDR3 sequence: CASSLEGDTSYEQYF. As DNA, the CDR3 is TGTGCCAGCAGTTTAGAGGGCGACACCTCCTACGAGCAGTACTTC.

This clone was recorded only once. The chain employs TRBV5-8 and TRBJ2-1, with a tentative D call TRBD2 (6 bases). CDR1 and CDR2 (germline): SGHTS, YDEGEE. The ends were cut back, 4 bases at V and 10 bases at J, with 24 bases in the middle. This CDR3 has 16 residues. Here the CDR3 reads CASSTPDGTRLWEQFF. The CDR3 bases are TGTGCCAGCAGCACACCAGACGGGACTCGGTTATGGGAGCAGTTCTTC.

A few counts support this clone. This chain uses TRBV5-4 with TRBJ1-6; 8 bases are shared with TRBD1. Trimming took 4 bases from V and 9 from J; bases not matched to a gene: 15. The CDR3 is 17 amino acids. In germline, CDR1 is SGHNT, CDR2 YYREEE (reference sequence). This CDR3 is CASSPLAPTGVRSPLHF. The CDR3 nucleotides read TGTGCCAGCAGCCCCTTGGCCCCGACAGGGGTACGTTCACCCCTCCACTTT.

V usage is TRBV6-6 and J usage is TRBJ1-4; TRBD1 might be the D (6 bases). The CDR3 totals 16 residues. The V gene's germline CDR1 is MNHNY and CDR2 SVGAGI (reference sequence). Trimming took off 6 bases at V and 3 bases at J, with 17 bases between the two ends. The CDR3 protein is CASSTLQGYPNEKLFF. The CDR3 coding sequence is TGTGCCAGCAGCACCTTACAGGGTTACCCTAATGAAAAACTGTTTTTT.

The chain recombines TRBV6-2 or TRBV6-3 with TRBJ1-1; 10 positions match TRBD1. Germline values: CDR1 MNHEY, CDR2 SVGEGT. V trimming: 5 bases; J trimming: 6 bases; junction bases outside the gene matches: 9. CDR3 size: 15 residues. CDR3 bases: TGTGCCAGCAGTCCCCCGGGACAGGGGTGGGCTGAAGCTTTCTTT. Translated: CASSPPGQGWAEAFF.

The chain has TRBV6-2 or TRBV6-3 and TRBJ2-2, with TRBD2 matching over 9 bases. This CDR3 is built from 15 residues. CDR1 is MNHEY and CDR2 is SVGEGT in the germline V gene. The junction had 4 bases not matched to a gene; V was cut back by 2 bases and J by 6 bases. The CDR3 protein is CASSYTLAGSGELFF. CDR3 nucleotides: TGTGCCAGCAGTTACACACTAGCGGGTTCCGGGGAGCTGTTTTTT.

This clone showed up just a few times. V is TRBV5-4 and J is TRBJ2-5, with D possibly being TRBD1 (6 bases). The CDR3 sequence is 13 residues long. V was trimmed by 4 bases and J by 0 bases, leaving 7 bases between them. The germline gives CDR1 SGHNT, CDR2 YYREEE (reference sequence). The CDR3 DNA reads TGTGCCAGCAGCCGGGACAACCAAGAGACCCAGTACTTC. The encoded protein is CASSRDNQETQYF.

The chain is built from TRBV7-8 and TRBJ1-1; 7 positions agree with TRBD1. CDR3 length: 16 residues. The V segment lost 5 bases and the J segment 3 bases; nucleotides outside the gene matches: 12. The germline gives CDR1 SGHVS, CDR2 FQNEAQ. CDR3 residues: CASSPRRQGRDTEAFF. The CDR3 DNA follows: TGTGCCAGCAGCCCCCGGCGACAGGGAAGGGACACTGAAGCTTTCTTT.

The gene calls are TRBV6-1 and TRBJ2-2; tentative D call: TRBD1 (5 bases). The V gene lost 2 bases and the J gene lost 2 bases, with 12 bases spanning the gap. CDR1 MNHNS and CDR2 SASEGT come from the germline V gene. This CDR3 contains 16 residues. The CDR3 DNA sequence: TGTGCCAGCAGTGAATTAGGGGTTTCAAACACCGGGGAGCTGTTTTTT. This codes for CASSELGVSNTGELFF.

This chain joins TRBV7-9 and TRBJ1-2; 8 bases are shared with TRBD1. V was pared by 5 bases and J by 4 bases, with 3 bases of the junction left unmatched. In germline, CDR1 is SEHNR, CDR2 FQNEAQ (reference sequence). The length of the CDR3 is 13 residues. CDR3 coding DNA: TGTGCCAGCAGCCAGGACAGGGTCTATGGCTACACCTTC. This codes for CASSQDRVYGYTF.

A few counts support this clone. This chain connects TRBV5-1 to TRBJ2-5; D gene unclear. The CDR3 spans 13 residues. The V gene lost 0 bases and the J gene lost 4 bases, with 7 bases spanning the gap. Germline lookup yields CDR1 SGHRS and CDR2 YFSETQ. The CDR3 DNA is TGCGCCAGCAGCTTGGCTCCCCCAGAGACCCAGTACTTC. Amino acid sequence: CASSLAPPETQYF.

CDR3 nucleotides: TGTGCCAGCAGCCTCGGGACAGGGGGCGGTTCACCCCTCCACTTT. It yields the protein CASSLGTGGGSPLHF. The rearrangement uses TRBV7-2 and TRBJ1-6; 12 bases align to TRBD1. J was trimmed by 9 bases and V by 5 bases; bases with no gene match: 5. The CDR3 contains 15 residues. In germline, CDR1 is SGHTA, CDR2 FQGNSA.

The genes are TRBV5-8 and TRBJ2-5; no clear D gene. Trimming cost V 4 bases and J 5 bases, with 15 bases left between them. This CDR3 has 14 residues. CDR1 and CDR2 from the germline V gene are SGHTS and YDEGEE. CDR3 DNA sequence: TGTGCCAGCAGCCCAACTAACGCTCTCGAGACCCAGTACTTC. This sequence encodes CASSPTNALETQYF.

This chain links TRBV27 with TRBJ2-1, with 14 bases identical to TRBD2. There are 14 residues in the CDR3. Per germline, CDR1 MNHEY and CDR2 SMNVEV (reference sequence). Trimming cost V 6 bases and J 8 bases; bases outside gene matches: 3. CDR3 DNA sequence: TGTGCCAGCAGGACTAGCGGGAGGGCCCATGAGCAGTTCTTC. Residues: CASRTSGRAHEQFF.

This clone has only one observation. The chain has TRBV5-1 and TRBJ2-5; D gene unclear. Between the trimmed V and J ends, which lost 0 bases and 5 bases, there was a span of 14 bases. Germline lookup yields CDR1 SGHRS and CDR2 YFSETQ. This CDR3 is 15 amino acids long. CDR3 protein: CASSLEAPAEETQYF. CDR3 coding DNA: TGCGCCAGCAGCTTGGAGGCTCCCGCGGAGGAGACCCAGTACTTC.